One sample yielded the 10 T cell receptor beta chains listed below, sequenced in a study of human T cells and chemical hapten exposure (dated by TCRdb to about 2021). Receptor amplification or capture employed RACE. The sequencing machine was a NextSeq 500. In TCRdb, the public reads were trimmed at Q25 with fastp and aligned with MiXCR, with productive beta chains retained. Rows with a matching CDR3 protein are joined into one entry that keeps the most common DNA and genes. This sample lists just under 350,000 distinct CDR3 sequences; around 7% were detected once. 8.4% of the sample belongs to the ten largest clones. The sample's time point, from its label and the paper: patch test 1, 2 weeks after DPC sensitization. This specimen's treatment or condition label, interpreted: therapeutic diphenylcyclopropenone sensitization with weekly scalp DPC. The sample in question was whole blood, obtained in connection with sensitization to the hapten diphenylcyclopropenone (DPC). The origin of the receptors is a woman between 18 and 29 years old with alopecia areata. Some clones in this sample may be carry-over from other donors' samples.

The chain links TRBV7-8 to TRBJ1-6; D uncertain. V was cut by 2 bases and J by 8 bases, with 13 bases left in between. The CDR3 runs to 15 residues. Germline assignment: CDR1 SGHVS and CDR2 FQNEAQ. CDR3 sequence (DNA): TGTGCCAGCAGCTTAAGTTCTCTTACTTATTCACCCCTCCACTTT. Translation: CASSLSSLTYSPLHF.

This clonotype was recorded many times. V and J are TRBV6-5 and TRBJ2-3; 15 bases are a match to TRBD2. V lost 2 bases, J lost 4 bases, and 7 bases stayed unmatched. This CDR3 comprises 18 residues. In germline, CDR1 is MNHEY, CDR2 SVGAGI. CDR3 nucleotide sequence: TGTGCCAGCAGTTACAGGGGACTAGCGGGGGGAAGCGCAGATACGCAGTATTTT. Its translation: CASSYRGLAGGSADTQYF.

V and J are TRBV6-6 and TRBJ2-2; D uncertain. V lost 7 bases and J 5 bases, leaving 5 bases between the germline ends. The CDR3 spans 11 residues. Germline assignment: CDR1 MNHNY and CDR2 SVGAGI (reference sequence). The CDR3 sequence: CASTPTGELFF. CDR3 bases: TGTGCCAGCACCCCGACCGGGGAGCTGTTTTTT.

This clonotype was seen ten or more times. V and J are TRBV5-6 and TRBJ2-1; unclear D gene. The germline V and J ends were trimmed by 0 bases and 4 bases, with 11 bases remaining between them. Germline V gene data show CDR1 as SGHDT and CDR2 as YYEEEE. The CDR3 spans 15 residues. The CDR3 region has the DNA TGTGCCAGCAGCTTGGGCATTCCCGTTTACAATGAGCAGTTCTTC. Translating gives CASSLGIPVYNEQFF.

The J gene is TRBJ2-3, the V gene TRBV6-5; 9 bases align to TRBD2. J was trimmed by 8 bases and V by 6 bases; bases with no gene match: 15. The germline gives CDR1 MNHEY, CDR2 SVGAGI. The CDR3 length is 16 residues. The CDR3, as DNA: TGTGCCAGCAGCATGAATGCGGGGGGGGTCCTTAGTACGCAGTATTTT. Its protein is CASSMNAGGVLSTQYF.

This chain links TRBV5-1 with TRBJ2-2; 7 bases fit TRBD1. CDR3 length equals 15 residues. The V segment lost 5 bases and the J segment 3 bases; nucleotides outside the gene matches: 7. CDR1 is SGHRS and CDR2 is YFSETQ in the germline V gene. CDR3 loop: CASSPGTDYTGELFF. In nucleotides, the CDR3 is TGCGCCAGCAGTCCCGGGACAGATTACACCGGGGAGCTGTTTTTT.

The chain is built from TRBV4-3 and TRBJ2-6; D ambiguous. The CDR3 extends over 16 amino acids. The germline gives CDR1 LGHNA, CDR2 YSLEER. The germline V and J ends were trimmed by 3 bases and 1 base, with 10 bases remaining between them. This CDR3 is CASSQYSGSGANVLTF. For the CDR3, the DNA is TGCGCCAGCAGCCAGTACAGTGGATCTGGGGCCAACGTCCTGACTTTC.

This clonotype turned up a few times. The chain carries TRBV3-1 and TRBJ1-6, with D possibly TRBD1 on 5 matching bases. Trimming removed 0 bases at V and 10 bases at J, with 16 bases between. Germline V lookup: CDR1 LGHDT, CDR2 YNNKEL (reference sequence). This CDR3 has 16 amino acids. CDR3: CASSQEGQGRESPLHF. CDR3 sequence (DNA): TGTGCCAGCAGCCAAGAAGGTCAGGGAAGAGAATCACCCCTCCACTTT.

The chain employs TRBV6-5 and TRBJ2-7; D could derive from TRBD1 or TRBD2 (5 bases each). Trimming shortened V by 8 bases and J by 3 bases, and 11 bases separated the two germline ends. Looked up from germline, CDR1 is MNHEY and CDR2 is SVGAGI. The CDR3 has 12 amino acids. CDR3 nucleotides: TGTGCCAGCGGTCGGGGCGTCTACGAGCAGTACTTC. This translates into CASGRGVYEQYF.

This clonotype was counted ten times or more. The chain joins TRBV7-2 to TRBJ2-3, with D maybe TRBD2 (6 bases). V lost 4 bases and J lost 0, with 8 bases in between. The CDR3 totals 14 residues. In germline, CDR1 is SGHTA, CDR2 FQGNSA. The CDR3 DNA reads TGTGCCAGCAGCTCTGGGACTAGCACAGATACGCAGTATTTT. Translation: CASSSGTSTDTQYF.